Following are 26 T cell receptor beta chains from one sample sequenced in a study of vaccination and CD4 T cells after COVID-19. Cultured CD4+ T-cell DNA underwent Oncomine TCR Beta short-read sequencing. MiXCR, applied by TCRdb to the PCR reads, yields one record per CDR3 protein. The sample holds over 20,000 distinct CDR3 sequences, roughly 38% seen once. These receptors are not linked to any known antigen. Time point denoted: late sampling 161 to 241 days after vaccination in three convalescent patients. Treatment specified: approximately nine-day PBMC culture with coronavirus spike peptide pools or control peptides (ViraFEST assay). The source was CD4+ T cells from blood, cultured in vitro, collected about 7 months after SARS-CoV-2 vaccination. The source of these receptors is a human donor who had recovered from COVID-19.

This clonotype was seen a few times. The chain carries TRBV6-1 and TRBJ2-1; D is unclear. CDR1 and CDR2 (germline): MNHNS, SASEGT. The ends were cut back, 4 bases at V and 0 bases at J, with 7 bases in the middle. The CDR3 is made up of 14 amino acids. The CDR3 loop is CASSAVSSYNEQFF. In nucleotides, the CDR3 is TGTGCCAGCAGTGCTGTGAGCTCCTACAATGAGCAGTTCTTC.

The J gene is TRBJ2-7, the V gene TRBV6-1; 9 positions match TRBD1. The V and J ends lost 6 bases and 6 bases, in that order; junction bases with no gene match: 9. The CDR3 has 14 amino acids. Germline V CDR1 and CDR2: MNHNS, SASEGT. CDR3 bases: TGTGCCAGCAGGCCTCGGGACAGGGTAAGCGAGCAGTACTTC. It encodes CASRPRDRVSEQYF.

This clonotype has only a few counts. The CDR3 bases are TGCAGTGCTAGCAATAGCGGGAGGCAGTACAATGAGCAGTTCTTC. Its translation: CSASNSGRQYNEQFF. The chain carries TRBV20-1 and TRBJ2-1, with TRBD2 matching over 10 bases. Germline CDR1 and CDR2: DFQATT and SNEGSKA (reference sequence). Unmatched junction bases numbered 6, after V lost 3 bases and J lost 4 bases. CDR3 size: 15 residues.

The chain is built from TRBV19 and TRBJ1-2, with D perhaps TRBD1 (5 bases). The CDR3 length is 15 residues. Germline CDR1 and CDR2: LNHDA and SQIVND (reference sequence). Trimming shortened V by 7 bases and J by 2 bases, and 17 bases separated the two germline ends. CDR3 in DNA: TGTGCCAGTAATAATATCAGGGAAGCCAACTATGGCTACACCTTC. Its protein product is CASNNIREANYGYTF.

This clonotype occurred a few times. V and J are TRBV7-2 and TRBJ2-3; D possibly corresponds to TRBD1 (5 bases). CDR3 length equals 15 residues. Germline V gene data show CDR1 as SGHTA and CDR2 as FQGNSA. The V gene lost 2 bases and the J gene lost 3 bases, with 12 bases spanning the gap. The CDR3 here is CASSLTRDSTDTQYF. Written as DNA, the CDR3 is TGTGCCAGCAGCTTAACCAGGGATTCAACAGATACGCAGTATTTT.

The chain uses TRBV20-1 and TRBJ1-6; TRBD1 aligns across 9 bases. This CDR3 comprises 21 residues. Unmatched junction bases numbered 30, after V lost 5 bases and J lost 10 bases. The germline V gene encodes CDR1 DFQATT and CDR2 SNEGSKA (reference sequence). CDR3 coding DNA: TGCAGTGCTCGGACAGGGGCTTCCTCCCTCGAATTCAGTTTGGTCCCCTCACCCCTCCACTTT. Translating it yields CSARTGASSLEFSLVPSPLHF.

This clonotype was observed a handful of times. The chain has TRBV28 and TRBJ2-7; 13 bases map to TRBD2. Germline trimming cut 6 bases from V and 6 bases from J; bases unmatched to any gene: 11. This CDR3 is built from 16 residues. Germline loops: CDR1 MDHEN, CDR2 SYDVKM. The CDR3 DNA follows: TGTGCCAGCAGACACTCGACTAGCGGGAGGCACCGCGAGCAGTACTTC. This sequence encodes CASRHSTSGRHREQYF.

This clonotype was counted between two and nine times. The chain carries TRBV7-9 and TRBJ2-3; a possible D gene is TRBD1 (5 bases). The germline V and J ends were trimmed by 2 bases and 3 bases, with 9 bases remaining between them. Germline V gene lookup returns CDR1 SEHNR and CDR2 FQNEAQ (reference sequence). This CDR3 has 14 residues. CDR3 amino acids: CASSLNPGTDTQYF. In DNA form, the CDR3 reads TGTGCCAGCAGCTTAAACCCAGGGACAGATACGCAGTATTTT. Full variable domain (missing parts from reference TRBV7-9 and TRBJ2-3): DTGVSQNPRHKITKRGQNVTFRCDPISEHNRLYWYRQTLGQGPEFLTYFQNEAQLEKSRLLSDRFSAERPKGSFSTLEIQRTEQGDSAMYLCASSLNPGTDTQYFGPGTRLTVL.

This clonotype appeared a few times. The rearrangement uses TRBV7-3 and TRBJ2-3; D gene uncertain. Trimming took off 2 bases at V and 0 bases at J, with 6 bases between the two ends. Germline V CDR1 and CDR2: SGHTA, FQGTGA. This CDR3 region has 14 residues. In nucleotides, the CDR3 is TGTGCCAGCAGCTTAGCCCAGAGCACAGATACGCAGTATTTT. Translation gives CASSLAQSTDTQYF.

This chain links TRBV20-1 with TRBJ2-3; D call uncertain. With 6 bases removed from V and 0 bases from J, the gap between germline ends came to 19 bases. Germline V CDR1 and CDR2: DFQATT, SNEGSKA (reference sequence). The CDR3 consists of 16 residues. The CDR3 loop reads CSAPDYFLTSTDTQYF. CDR3 nucleotide sequence: TGCAGTGCGCCCGATTATTTTTTGACTAGCACAGATACGCAGTATTTT.

The V call is TRBV19, the J call TRBJ1-3, with D unclear. This CDR3 is built from 13 residues. Germline-derived CDR1 and CDR2 are LNHDA and SQIVND (reference sequence). Between the trimmed V and J ends, which lost 7 bases and 0 bases, there was a span of 7 bases. The CDR3 DNA reads as TGTGCCAGTAACGACCGCTCTGGAAACACCATATATTTT. Translation gives CASNDRSGNTIYF.

The chain is built from TRBV20-1 and TRBJ1-2; 7 bases map to TRBD1. The CDR3 loop spans 16 amino acids. Germline V gene data show CDR1 as DFQATT and CDR2 as SNEGSKA (reference sequence). The J segment lost 0 bases and the V segment lost 0 bases, leaving 7 bases of the junction unmatched. CDR3 sequence reads: CSARDAGTAANYGYTF. CDR3 in DNA: TGCAGTGCTAGAGACGCCGGGACAGCAGCTAACTATGGCTACACCTTC.

The V and J genes are TRBV29-1 and TRBJ2-3; TRBD2 matches at 7 bases. The CDR3 runs 16 residues. V trimming: 5 bases; J trimming: 7 bases; junction bases outside the gene matches: 18. Germline V gene sequence: CDR1 SQVTM, CDR2 ANQGSEA. The CDR3 DNA sequence: TGCAGCGTTCGTGGGAGGGCCCCTGACGGCAAAAATACGCAGTATTTT. Protein product: CSVRGRAPDGKNTQYF.

The chain has TRBV18 and TRBJ2-5; D is undetermined. Germline V gene lookup returns CDR1 KGHSH and CDR2 LQKENI. V was trimmed by 3 bases and J by 5 bases, leaving 13 bases between them. This CDR3 has 14 amino acids. The CDR3 is CASSPDIGGETQYF. The CDR3 coding sequence is TGTGCCAGCTCACCCGATATCGGCGGCGAGACCCAGTACTTC.

The V call is TRBV5-8, the J call TRBJ2-1, with 12 positions matching TRBD2. Germline-derived CDR1 and CDR2 are SGHTS and YDEGEE. The CDR3 has 15 residues. V trimming: 7 bases; J trimming: 6 bases; junction bases outside the gene matches: 8. CDR3 sequence: CASLGLAGGVNEQFF. CDR3 DNA sequence: TGTGCCAGCCTCGGGCTAGCGGGAGGGGTCAATGAGCAGTTCTTC.

There are a few counts of this clonotype. The rearrangement joins TRBV20-1 to TRBJ1-2; 8 bases agree with TRBD1. CDR1 is DFQATT, CDR2 SNEGSKA, per germline (reference sequence). J was trimmed by 3 bases and V by 3 bases; bases with no gene match: 12. This CDR3 contains 16 residues. The CDR3 nucleotides read TGCAGTGCTAGGCGGACTGGGACAGGAGGCCACTATGGCTACACCTTC. It codes for CSARRTGTGGHYGYTF.

This clonotype was picked up a small number of times. The chain is built from TRBV20-1 and TRBJ2-7, with a weak D call TRBD1 (6 bases). In germline, CDR1 is DFQATT, CDR2 SNEGSKA (reference sequence). V lost 8 bases and J lost 4, with 18 bases in between. CDR3 size: 13 residues. CDR3 DNA: TGCAGTTACGAGGACGGGACATCGTACGAGCAGTACTTC. Translated, it gives CSYEDGTSYEQYF.

This clonotype is deemed medium-sized. This chain connects TRBV15 to TRBJ1-6, with a tentative D call TRBD1 (5 bases). There are 16 residues in the CDR3. V shed 0 bases and J shed 5 bases, with 11 bases lying between them. CDR1 and CDR2 from the germline V gene are LNHNV and YYDKDF (reference sequence). CDR3 bases: TGTGCCACCAGCAGAGACCCCCAGGGAGATAATTCACCCCTCCACTTT. Translating gives CATSRDPQGDNSPLHF.

This clonotype was seen more than once but under ten times. The V gene is TRBV7-8, the J gene TRBJ1-1; D perhaps matches TRBD1 (6 bases). CDR1 and CDR2 (germline): SGHVS, FQNEAQ. The CDR3 spans 14 residues. The V and J ends lost 1 base and 7 bases respectively, with 13 bases between them. The CDR3 protein is CASSLGIRDNEAFF. Here the CDR3 DNA reads TGTGCCAGCAGCTTAGGAATCCGGGACAATGAAGCTTTCTTT.

Only a few counts were recorded for this clonotype. The V and J genes are TRBV19 and TRBJ2-7, with TRBD2 matching 13 bases. Looked up from germline, CDR1 is LNHDA and CDR2 is SQIVND (reference sequence). The CDR3 is 16 amino acids. V lost 8 bases and J lost 0; bases outside the gene matches: 7. CDR3 bases: TGTGCCAGTCGGACTAGCGGGAGATCGTCCTCCTACGAGCAGTACTTC. Residues: CASRTSGRSSSYEQYF. Full variable domain (missing parts from reference TRBV19 and TRBJ2-7): DGGITQSPKYLFRKEGQNVTLSCEQNLNHDAMYWYRQDPGQGLRLIYYSQIVNDFQKGDIAEGYSVSREKKESFPLTVTSAQKNPTAFYLCASRTSGRSSSYEQYFGPGTRLTVT.

The rearrangement joins TRBV6-1 to TRBJ2-7; 12 bases are a match to TRBD2. The CDR3 extends over 17 amino acids. Per germline, CDR1 MNHNS and CDR2 SASEGT. With V trimmed by 6 bases and J by 1 base, 10 bases remained unmatched. The CDR3 DNA is TGTGCCAGCAGCCGCTGGATGACTAGCGGGAGTTCCTACGAGCAGTACTTC. This codes for CASSRWMTSGSSYEQYF.

J is TRBJ1-5 and V is TRBV19, with 7 bases aligning to TRBD1. From germline, CDR1 is LNHDA and CDR2 SQIVND (reference sequence). The CDR3 has 14 amino acids. V gave up 3 bases and J gave up 4 bases; unmatched junction bases: 3. The CDR3 loop reads CASSIAQGNQPQHF. In DNA, the CDR3 is TGTGCCAGTAGTATCGCACAGGGGAATCAGCCCCAGCATTTT.

This clonotype was observed a handful of times. The rearrangement links TRBV20-1 to TRBJ2-1; D is perhaps TRBD1 (5 bases). There are 14 residues in the CDR3. The V end lost 0 bases, the J end lost 9 bases, and 15 bases lay between the germline ends. CDR1 is DFQATT and CDR2 is SNEGSKA in the germline V gene (reference sequence). CDR3 protein: CSARDLGRVTEQFF. The CDR3 DNA reads TGCAGTGCTAGAGATCTCGGCAGGGTGACTGAGCAGTTCTTC.

This clonotype has more than one count but fewer than ten. The gene calls are TRBV29-1 and TRBJ1-1; a weak D match, TRBD1 (6 bases). The CDR3 runs 12 residues. V lost 7 bases, J lost 6 bases, and 15 bases lay in between. Per the germline V gene, CDR1 is SQVTM and CDR2 is ANQGSEA. The CDR3 DNA reads TGCAGCGCCCGGGCGGGGGCCGCTGAAGCTTTCTTT. As protein: CSARAGAAEAFF.

The chain couples TRBV7-2 to TRBJ2-1; TRBD2 agrees at 7 bases. In germline, CDR1 is SGHTA, CDR2 FQGNSA. V lost 1 base, J lost 2 bases, and 14 bases stayed unmatched. The CDR3 covers 19 residues. The CDR3 protein is CASSLGWRSAGVPYNEQFF. CDR3 sequence (DNA): TGTGCCAGCAGCTTAGGGTGGCGGTCGGCGGGAGTGCCCTACAATGAGCAGTTCTTC.

This clonotype was seen a few times. The V gene is TRBV7-9, the J gene TRBJ2-5; D remains unclear. CDR1 is SEHNR, CDR2 FQNEAQ, per germline (reference sequence). The CDR3 has 13 amino acids. The V and J ends lost 1 base and 4 bases respectively, with 7 bases between them. The CDR3 nucleotides are TGTGCCAGCAGCTTAGACGTGGGAGAGACCCAGTACTTC. It encodes CASSLDVGETQYF.